Each of the 5 T cell receptor beta chains below was sequenced from the same sample in a study of cytomegalovirus exposure and HLA in healthy donors. Here immunoSEQ multiplex PCR was the method, and the copy in TCRdb shows in-frame clones only, minus some. This sample carries 80,000 to 95,000 clones, 93% of them seen once, and the ten largest clones take approximately 1.1%. The sequenced sample consisted of PBMCs. The receptors here all came from a woman in her twenties or thirties in good health and CMV-seropositive.

The chain uses TRBV28 and TRBJ1-1; 9 nucleotides match TRBD1. The CDR3 loop spans 13 amino acids. Germline CDR1 reads MDHEN; CDR2 reads SYDVKM. V trimming: 5 bases; J trimming: 5 bases; junction bases outside the gene matches: 3. The CDR3: CASSPGTGTEAFF. The CDR3 DNA reads TGTGCCAGCAGTCCAGGGACAGGGACTGAAGCTTTCTTT.

This sequence joins TRBV9 and TRBJ2-2, with unresolved D. Trimming took 3 bases from V and 2 from J, leaving 5 bases between them. CDR3 size: 13 residues. CDR1 and CDR2 from the germline V gene are SGDLS and YYNGEE. The CDR3 DNA reads TGTGCCAGCAGCGCGTTAAACACCGGGGAGCTGTTTTTT. Encoded protein: CASSALNTGELFF.

The genes are TRBV29-1 and TRBJ1-1; 8 positions match TRBD1. The germline V gene encodes CDR1 SQVTM and CDR2 ANQGSEA. With V trimmed by 6 bases and J by 4 bases, 7 bases remained unmatched. The CDR3 extends over 13 amino acids. The CDR3 nucleotides are TGCAGCGTCTCACAGGGGGGGAGCACTGAAGCTTTCTTT. It codes for CSVSQGGSTEAFF. The full variable domain, completed using reference TRBV29-1 and TRBJ1-1, is SAVISQKPSRDICQRGTSLTIQCQVDSQVTMMFWYRQQPGQSLTLIATANQGSEATYESGFVIDKFPISRPNLTFSTLTVSNMSPEDSSIYLCSVSQGGSTEAFFGQGTRLTVV.

The chain carries TRBV29-1 and TRBJ1-1, with TRBD1 matching over 7 bases. CDR1 SQVTM and CDR2 ANQGSEA come from the germline V gene. This CDR3 has 15 residues. J gave up 7 bases and V 8 bases, and 19 bases lay outside the gene matches. In DNA form, the CDR3 reads TGCAGCCCCCGGTCCGTCAGCCGGACAGGAGATGAAGCTTTCTTT. Its protein is CSPRSVSRTGDEAFF. Looking up the rest from reference TRBV29-1 and TRBJ1-1 gives the full variable domain: SAVISQKPSRDICQRGTSLTIQCQVDSQVTMMFWYRQQPGQSLTLIATANQGSEATYESGFVIDKFPISRPNLTFSTLTVSNMSPEDSSIYLCSPRSVSRTGDEAFFGQGTRLTVV.

The chain joins TRBV6-6 to TRBJ2-7, with 8 bases that match TRBD2. Germline-derived CDR1 and CDR2 are MNHNY and SVGAGI (reference sequence). The J segment lost 1 base and the V segment lost 6 bases, leaving 2 bases of the junction unmatched. The CDR3 sequence is 13 residues long. The CDR3 loop is CASRAGASYEQYF. The CDR3 coding sequence is TGTGCCAGCAGAGCGGGAGCGTCCTACGAGCAGTACTTC.